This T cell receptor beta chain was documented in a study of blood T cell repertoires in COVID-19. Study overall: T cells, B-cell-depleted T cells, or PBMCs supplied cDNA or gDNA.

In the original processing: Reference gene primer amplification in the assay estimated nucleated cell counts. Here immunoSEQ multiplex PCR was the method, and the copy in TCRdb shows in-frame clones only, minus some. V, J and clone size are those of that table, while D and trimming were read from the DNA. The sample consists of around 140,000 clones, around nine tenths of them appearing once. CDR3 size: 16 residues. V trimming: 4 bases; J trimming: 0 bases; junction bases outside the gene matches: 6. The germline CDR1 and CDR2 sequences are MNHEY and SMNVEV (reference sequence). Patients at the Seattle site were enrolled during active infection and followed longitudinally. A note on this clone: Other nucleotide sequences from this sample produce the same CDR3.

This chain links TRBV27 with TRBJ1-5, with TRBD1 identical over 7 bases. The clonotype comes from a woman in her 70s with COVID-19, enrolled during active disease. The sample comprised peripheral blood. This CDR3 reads CASSSADRASNQPQHF. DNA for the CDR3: TGTGCCAGCAGTTCGGCCGACAGGGCTAGCAATCAGCCCCAGCATTTT.